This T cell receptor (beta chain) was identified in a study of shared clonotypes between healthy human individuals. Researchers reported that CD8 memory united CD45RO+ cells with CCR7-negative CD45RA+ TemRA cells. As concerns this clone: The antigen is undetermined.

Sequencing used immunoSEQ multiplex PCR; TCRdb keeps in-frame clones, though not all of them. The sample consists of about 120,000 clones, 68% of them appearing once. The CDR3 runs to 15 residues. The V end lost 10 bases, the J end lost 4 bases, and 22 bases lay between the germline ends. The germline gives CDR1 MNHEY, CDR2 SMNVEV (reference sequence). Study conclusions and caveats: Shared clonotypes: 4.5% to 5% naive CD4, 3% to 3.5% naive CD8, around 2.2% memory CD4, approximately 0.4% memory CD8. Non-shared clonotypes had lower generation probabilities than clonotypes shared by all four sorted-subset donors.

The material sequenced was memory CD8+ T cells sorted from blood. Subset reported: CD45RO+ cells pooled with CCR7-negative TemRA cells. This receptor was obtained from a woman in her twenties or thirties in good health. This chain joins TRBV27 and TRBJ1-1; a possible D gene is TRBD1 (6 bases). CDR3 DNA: TGTGCCACCACTAATTCGGCAGGGGCGAGCACTGAAGCTTTCTTT. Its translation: CATTNSAGASTEAFF.